This T cell receptor beta chain was recovered during a study of blood T cells in healthy people across ages. Turning to the study itself: About one barcoded TCR beta cDNA was captured per two T cells. Whole-study results and caveats: Both higher diversity and more naive CD4+ cells marked long-lived donors when set against aged donors.

The V and J ends lost 8 bases and 0 bases respectively, with 11 bases between them. The CDR3 is 14 residues long. The germline CDR1 and CDR2 sequences are SEHNR and FQNEAQ (reference sequence). Primers used in a second PCR of roughly 6 to 11 cycles were a sample-barcoded 5' primer and a J-beta primer mix. TCRdb redid the calling of the 5' RACE reads with MiXCR, one entry per CDR3 protein. Counted here are approximately 290,000 distinct CDR3 sequences, roughly 26% occurring once; the ten biggest clones make up roughly 30%. Remarks on this clonotype: Its specificity is unknown.

This chain links TRBV7-9 with TRBJ2-1, with D possibly being TRBD1 or TRBD2 (5 bases each). The sample taken for sequencing was blood. This receptor was obtained from a woman in her seventies in good health. The DNA of the CDR3 is TGTGCCAGCTTTGGGGGAAGCTCCTACAATGAGCAGTTCTTC. This sequence encodes CASFGGSSYNEQFF.